This is a list of T cell receptor beta chains from one sample in a study of neoadjuvant anti-PD-1 for oral cavity cancer. Sequencing used immunoSEQ multiplex PCR; TCRdb keeps in-frame clones, though not all of them. In the table there are roughly 68,000 clones, roughly nine tenths of which are singletons. Sequences were derived from PBMCs, sampled after nivolumab (anti-PD-1) treatment. These receptors were collected from a person aged 35-79 years with oral cavity squamous cell carcinoma. The conserved cysteine and the conserved F or W are not part of the CDR3 here.

TRBJ1-6 14 TRBV19 ASSYQTGPMDSPLH
TRBJ2-7 13 TRBV27 ASSLSPRAGYEQY
TRBJ1-1 12 TRBV5-6 ASSRDRANTEAF
TRBJ1-2 12 TRBV11-2 ASSLEGTDYGYT
TRBJ2-5 14 TRBV5-1 ASSLAGGLAAETQY
TRBJ2-1 15 TRBV10-3 AISESNAGGFFDEQF
TRBJ2-3 14 TRBV10-3 AISESIPSKGDTQY
TRBJ1-4 10 TRBV7-6 ASSLFGEKLF
TRBJ1-2 12 TRBV5-4 ASSFRVGNYGYT
TRBJ1-1 11 TRBV19 ASSGGPNTEAF
TRBJ2-5 11 TRBV5-1 ASSLGGGETQY
TRBJ2-7 14 TRBV5-6 ASSLRAGGPRYEQY
TRBJ1-1 11 TRBV2 ASGSDMNTEAF
TRBJ1-1 12 TRBV6-1 ASSEGDPNTEAF
TRBJ1-2 12 TRBV6-1 ASTGDWGNYGYT
TRBJ1-5 14 TRBV7-8 ASSALRGQRNQPQH
TRBJ1-5 10 TRBV5-6 ASSLMGQPQH
TRBJ2-7 12 TRBV4-2 ASSQDTGTYEQY
TRBJ1-5 14 TRBV2 ASSPGDVNSNQPQH
TRBJ2-1 17 TRBV19 ASSIRGSGRRQSRNEQF
TRBJ2-7 12 TRBV7-2 ASSPGRGNYEQY
TRBJ1-1 13 TRBV6-1 AGGAGAGGNTEAF
TRBJ2-7 11 TRBV29-1 SVEGEKSYEQY
TRBJ1-1 12 TRBV7-9 ASSSGWVNTEAF
TRBJ1-2 11 TRBV11-2 ASSLDRAENCT
TRBJ2-7 11 TRBV7-3 ASSQDASYEQY
TRBJ1-1 13 TRBV19 ASSIRAGGETEAF
TRBJ1-5 11 TRBV2 ASRRTQNGPQH
TRBJ2-5 13 TRBV5-1 ASSLDGRIFETQY
TRBJ2-5 11 TRBV5-1 ASSIGYQETQY
TRBJ1-1 11 TRBV7-3 ASSLPGSPEAF
TRBJ1-5 15 TRBV4-1 ASSQDLRYYLNQPQH
TRBJ1-2 13 TRBV27 ASKPGTPGYYGYT
TRBJ1-2 13 TRBV11-2 ASSLGVRGWYGYT
TRBJ1-3 12 TRBV6-5 ASSSQHTGNTIY
TRBJ1-2 13 TRBV28 ASTILWTGGATYT
TRBJ1-6 14 TRBV11-2 ASRKTTGGLGGPLH
TRBJ2-1 14 TRBV7-3 ASSTGRAASYNEQF
TRBJ1-5 13 TRBV2 ASSPHPGGSPPQH
TRBJ2-7 13 TRBV11-2 ASSIQGSPSTWQY
TRBJ1-6 12 TRBV9 ASSVGGEGSPLH
TRBJ2-1 12 TRBV28 ASSLRLAGAEQF
TRBJ1-5 13 TRBV30 AWSGGQGHNQPQH